This T cell receptor (beta chain) originates from a study of blood T cells in healthy people across ages. A sample-barcoded 5' primer and a J-beta primer mix were used in a second PCR of about 7 to 12 cycles. TCRdb reprocessed the 5' RACE reads via MiXCR and lists one record per CDR3 protein. The repertoire has about 620,000 distinct CDR3 sequences, around a fifth of them found once; the top ten carry roughly 3.9%. CDR3 length: 15 amino acids. Germline CDR1 SGHRS, CDR2 YFSETQ. The V end lost 4 bases, the J end lost 6 bases, and 14 bases lay between the germline ends. This clonotype was seen a few times.

The sequenced sample consisted of blood. This sequence was found in a man between 65 and 85 years old in good health. The rearrangement links TRBV5-1 to TRBJ2-6; D gene uncertain. In DNA form, the CDR3 reads TGCGCCAGCAGCCCCAGATTCTCGGAGGCCAACGTCCTGACTTTC. It specifies CASSPRFSEANVLTF.